Presented here are 18 T cell receptor beta chains from one specimen sequenced in a study of shared clonotypes between healthy human individuals. The table came from immunoSEQ multiplex PCR; TCRdb's copy has only in-frame clones and leaves some out. Of roughly 410,000 clones in the sample, 90% to 98% were seen once. The sample taken for sequencing was memory CD8+ T cells sorted from blood. The subset here: CD45RO+ cells pooled with CCR7-negative TemRA cells. Receptor source: a young man in good health.

This chain's CDR3 is CASSLKLSGAGTDTQYF. The CDR3 DNA reads as TGTGCCAGCAGCTTGAAATTATCGGGAGCGGGCACAGATACGCAGTATTTT. The chain joins TRBV5-4 to TRBJ2-3; D possibly corresponds to TRBD2 (6 bases). The CDR3 is 17 residues long. Germline CDR1 reads SGHNT; CDR2 reads YYREEE (reference sequence). Trimming stripped 1 base from V and 1 base from J, with 16 bases between.

The CDR3 DNA reads TGCGCCAGCAGCTCAGGACCGTTTACTAGCGGGAGACGCCACGAGCAGTACTTC. This translates into CASSSGPFTSGRRHEQYF. The chain employs TRBV5-1 and TRBJ2-7; 11 bases agree with TRBD2. Germline V lookup: CDR1 SGHRS, CDR2 YFSETQ. Germline trimming cut 3 bases from V and 5 bases from J; bases unmatched to any gene: 16. This CDR3 contains 18 residues.

This chain uses TRBV5-1 with TRBJ1-3, with TRBD1 identical over 9 bases. The CDR3 is 17 residues long. Trimming removed 4 bases from V and 0 bases from J; junction bases left unmatched: 8. Germline V lookup: CDR1 SGHRS, CDR2 YFSETQ. The DNA of the CDR3 is TGCGCCAGCAGCGCAGGACAGGGGCTGTACTCTGGAAACACCATATATTTT. This gives the protein CASSAGQGLYSGNTIYF.

This chain connects TRBV27 to TRBJ2-7, with 11 positions matching TRBD1. V trimming: 7 bases; J trimming: 0 bases; junction bases outside the gene matches: 8. The germline gives CDR1 MNHEY, CDR2 SMNVEV (reference sequence). The CDR3 loop spans 16 amino acids. CDR3 nucleotides: TGTGCCAGCAATTGGACAGGGGGCCCTTACTCCTACGAGCAGTACTTC. Translated: CASNWTGGPYSYEQYF.

Here the CDR3 DNA reads TGTGCCAGCAGTTTATCGTATTCGGGACAGGGCAGTGGCTACACCTTC. Translated: CASSLSYSGQGSGYTF. The rearrangement links TRBV28 to TRBJ1-2, with TRBD1 matching 9 bases. This CDR3 has 16 amino acids. Per germline, CDR1 MDHEN and CDR2 SYDVKM. J was trimmed by 7 bases and V by 1 base; bases with no gene match: 10.

J is TRBJ2-3 and V is TRBV30, with TRBD2 identical over 10 bases. Unmatched junction bases numbered 0, after V lost 2 bases and J lost 4 bases. This CDR3 has 13 residues. Germline V gives CDR1 GTSNPN, CDR2 SVGIG (reference sequence). This chain's CDR3 is CAWSSGRADTQYF. CDR3 sequence (DNA): TGTGCCTGGAGTAGCGGGAGGGCAGATACGCAGTATTTT.

The chain uses TRBV25-1 and TRBJ1-3; 8 bases agree with TRBD1. The length of the CDR3 is 17 residues. Germline assignment: CDR1 MGHDK and CDR2 SYGVNS. V shed 1 base and J 0 bases; nucleotides not matched to a gene: 5. The CDR3 loop reads CASSEWTGPISGNTIYF. The CDR3 DNA reads as TGTGCCAGCAGTGAATGGACAGGGCCAATCTCTGGAAACACCATATATTTT.

Points on this clone: One junction end disagrees with the germline gene, perhaps due to a read error. The rearrangement uses TRBV7-2 and TRBJ2-7; 7 positions match TRBD2. The CDR3 runs to 15 residues. Germline CDR1 and CDR2: SGHTA and FQGNSA. The CDR3 spells CASSLAPGTTIERYF. The CDR3 coding sequence is TGTGCCAGCAGCTTAGCGCCCGGGACTACCATTGAGCGGTACTTC.

This chain joins TRBV6-5 and TRBJ1-1, with D tentatively TRBD1 (5 bases). In germline, CDR1 is MNHEY, CDR2 SVGAGI. The CDR3 length is 15 residues. V shed 2 bases and J shed 1 base, with 11 bases lying between them. The CDR3 sequence is CASSYGAPGNTEAFF. The CDR3 nucleotides read TGTGCCAGCAGTTACGGGGCGCCCGGGAACACTGAAGCTTTCTTT.

This rearrangement joins TRBV28 to TRBJ1-2; D is unclear. The CDR3 is 13 amino acids. The germline CDR1 and CDR2 sequences are MDHEN and SYDVKM. V lost 2 bases and J lost 2, with 6 bases in between. The CDR3 DNA reads as TGTGCCAGCAGTTTAGTGACAAACTATGGCTACACCTTC. Encoded protein: CASSLVTNYGYTF.

The rearrangement uses TRBV9 and TRBJ2-3; perhaps D is TRBD1 or TRBD2 (5 bases each). Trimming cost V 3 bases and J 6 bases, with 11 bases left between them. The CDR3 sequence is 13 residues long. Germline V CDR1 and CDR2: SGDLS, YYNGEE. In DNA, the CDR3 is TGTGCCAGCAGCGCGGGACGGTACGATACGCAGTATTTT. Protein product: CASSAGRYDTQYF.

The rearrangement joins TRBV7-6 to TRBJ2-2; tentative D call: TRBD2 (5 bases). The CDR3 covers 16 residues. V gave up 2 bases and J gave up 4 bases, with 14 bases separating them. CDR1 and CDR2 (germline): SGHVS, FNYEAQ. The chain's CDR3 is CASSLRLYGGTGELFF. DNA for the CDR3: TGTGCCAGCAGCTTAAGACTTTATGGAGGCACCGGGGAGCTGTTTTTT.

The chain is built from TRBV9 and TRBJ2-2; 8 positions match TRBD2. After removal of 4 bases from V and 7 bases from J, the junction contained 21 bases not matched to a gene. The germline gives CDR1 SGDLS, CDR2 YYNGEE. CDR3 size: 19 residues. The CDR3 sequence is CASSPSPGGTGGPVGELFF. CDR3 DNA: TGTGCCAGCAGCCCCTCGCCCGGGGGAACGGGAGGGCCAGTCGGGGAGCTGTTTTTT.

J is TRBJ1-4 and V is TRBV27; D is unclear. The CDR3 has 12 amino acids. Looked up from germline, CDR1 is MNHEY and CDR2 is SMNVEV (reference sequence). V lost 6 bases, J lost 0 bases, and 2 bases lay in between. CDR3 bases: TGTGCCAGCAGGACAACTAATGAAAAACTGTTTTTT. Its translation: CASRTTNEKLFF.

The rearrangement uses TRBV6-6 and TRBJ1-2; no clear D gene. This CDR3 has 12 residues. Germline lookup yields CDR1 MNHNY and CDR2 SVGAGI (reference sequence). V was clipped by 2 bases and J by 10 bases, with 11 bases between them. This CDR3 reads CASSYARTAYTF. For the CDR3, the DNA is TGTGCCAGCAGTTACGCCCGGACGGCCTACACCTTC.

This sequence joins TRBV29-1 and TRBJ2-1; 9 nucleotides line up with TRBD2. Per the germline V gene, CDR1 is SQVTM and CDR2 is ANQGSEA. This CDR3 spans 16 amino acids. V gave up 4 bases and J gave up 2 bases; unmatched junction bases: 9. CDR3 region: CSVVAGGPNTYNEQFF. DNA of the CDR3: TGCAGCGTTGTGGCGGGAGGGCCCAATACCTACAATGAGCAGTTCTTC.

The table lists this clone with a count of one. The chain carries TRBV28 and TRBJ2-7, with 13 nucleotides matching TRBD2. CDR1 is MDHEN, CDR2 SYDVKM, per germline. Trimming removed 4 bases from V and 2 bases from J; junction bases left unmatched: 2. The CDR3 is 15 amino acids. The CDR3 bases are TGTGCCAGCAGTTCCGGGACTAGCGGGACCTACGAGCAGTACTTC. Protein product: CASSSGTSGTYEQYF.

The CDR3 bases are TGTGCCAGCAGAATCATGAACAGGGACTACACTGAAGCTTTCTTT. This translates into CASRIMNRDYTEAFF. The chain carries TRBV6-5 and TRBJ1-1, with D tentatively TRBD1 (6 bases). Germline CDR1 is MNHEY and CDR2 is SVGAGI. The V gene lost 6 bases and the J gene lost 3 bases, with 17 bases spanning the gap. CDR3 size: 15 residues.